This T cell receptor beta chain originates from a study of tissue T cells after allogeneic stem cell transplantation. Within the sample, this clone is hyperexpanded. Antigen unknown. Mouse names are used for the genes. The CDR3 goes on 1 residue after the read ends, and that part is filled in from the germline J gene. Described time point: mouse harvest day 14 after allogeneic transplant. Each mouse received 10^7 T-cell-depleted marrow cells plus 10^6 splenic CD5+ T cells by tail vein. TCRbeta CDR3 was sequenced at survey depth with template counts. Here immunoSEQ multiplex PCR was the method, and the copy in TCRdb shows in-frame clones only, minus some. In the table there are about 1,500 clones, roughly 52% of which are singletons. Germline assignment: CDR1 SNHLY and CDR2 FYNGKV (reference sequence). The J segment lost 3 bases and the V segment lost 1 base, leaving 1 base of the junction unmatched. CDR3 length: 15 residues.

Study results and limitations: Tissue-detected TCR repertoire was only partly captured by blood and spleen T cells. Limitations included a small, clinically heterogeneous cohort and limited sampling depth.

The origin of this receptor is a female BALB/c mouse given C57BL/6 T cells with graft-versus-host disease after an allogeneic hematopoietic cell transplant. The chain couples TRBV3 to TRBJ2-1; 9 nucleotides match TRBD2. The sequencing input was liver tissue. This CDR3 is CASSLGLGVYAEQFF. CDR3 bases read: TGTGCCAGCAGCTTAGGACTGGGGGTCTATGCTGAGCAGTTC.